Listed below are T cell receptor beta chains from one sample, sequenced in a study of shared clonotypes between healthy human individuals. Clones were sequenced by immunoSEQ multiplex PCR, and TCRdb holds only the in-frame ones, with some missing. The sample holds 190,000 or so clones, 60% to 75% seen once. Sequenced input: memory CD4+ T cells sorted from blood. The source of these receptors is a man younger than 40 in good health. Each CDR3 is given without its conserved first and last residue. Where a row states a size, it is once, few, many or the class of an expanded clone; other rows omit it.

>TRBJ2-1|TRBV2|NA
ASRGYNEQF
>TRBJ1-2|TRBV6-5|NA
ASMAGVYGYT
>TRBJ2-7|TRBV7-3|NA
ASSVGTSGSLEQY
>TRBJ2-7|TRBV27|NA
ASSSLQGAGQY
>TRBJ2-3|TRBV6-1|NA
ASSGDRGGADTQY
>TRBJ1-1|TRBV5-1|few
ASSLGGDGPGF
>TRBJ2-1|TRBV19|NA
ASSISAGAASYNEQF
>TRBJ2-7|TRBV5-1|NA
ASSLGVDFGLAGMSYEQY
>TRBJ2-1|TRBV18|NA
ASSPPGSARVEQF
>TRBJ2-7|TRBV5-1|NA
ASRQQGYEQY
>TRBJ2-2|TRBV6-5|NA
ASSGQNTGELF
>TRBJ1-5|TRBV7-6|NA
ASGGGSNQPQH
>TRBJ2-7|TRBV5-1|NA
ASGAGPTSYEQY
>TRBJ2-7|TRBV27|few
ASSSRGQGGYEQY
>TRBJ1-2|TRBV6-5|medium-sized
ASSPQGGDNYGYT
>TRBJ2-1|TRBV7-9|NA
ASSLRSGREGYNEQF
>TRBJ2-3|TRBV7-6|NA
ASSLGQGDVDTQY
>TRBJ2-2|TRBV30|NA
AQRLRAGGAGELF
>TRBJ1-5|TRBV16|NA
ASSQWDAINQPQH
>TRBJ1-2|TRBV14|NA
ASSQQGTLNYGYT
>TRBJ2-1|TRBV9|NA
ASSVEGQGLGEQF
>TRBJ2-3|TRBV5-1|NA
ASSLGGQGTDTQY
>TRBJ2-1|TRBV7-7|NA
ASSLGLAGEVSRNEQF
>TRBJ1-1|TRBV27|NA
ASSFQGGTEAF
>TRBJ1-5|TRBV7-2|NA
ASSLVSGPGNNQPQH
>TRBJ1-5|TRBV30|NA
AWSGTGDGQPQH
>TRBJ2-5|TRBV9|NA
ASTVAGGGETQY
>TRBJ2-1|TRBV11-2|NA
ASSPGLPSYNEQF
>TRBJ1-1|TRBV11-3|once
ASSSRTNTEAF
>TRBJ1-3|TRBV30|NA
ASSHDSFGNTIY
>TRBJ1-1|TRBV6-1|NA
ASRYRRETEAF
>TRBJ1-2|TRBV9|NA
ASSLSARVHGGAGQHGYT
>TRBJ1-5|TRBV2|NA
ASSDRGQVNQPQH
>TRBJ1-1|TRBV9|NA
ASSSEPAREAF
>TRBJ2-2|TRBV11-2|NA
ASSRQRTGELF
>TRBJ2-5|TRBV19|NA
ASSKTGVETQY
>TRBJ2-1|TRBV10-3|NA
AISEFGGGRAYNEQF
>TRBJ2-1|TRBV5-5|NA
ASSTRDSSGEQF
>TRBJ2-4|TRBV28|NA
ASSPPGQILAKNIQY
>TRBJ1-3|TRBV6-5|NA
ASSYSAGASGNTIY
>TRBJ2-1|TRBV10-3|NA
AISAATSNEQF
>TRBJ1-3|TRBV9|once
ASSAAGNTIY
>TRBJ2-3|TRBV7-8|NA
ASSLDTRGDTQY
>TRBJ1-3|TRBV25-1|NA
ASTPGDTIY
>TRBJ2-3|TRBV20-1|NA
SGEAGPGY
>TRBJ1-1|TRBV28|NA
ASSLRYRAF
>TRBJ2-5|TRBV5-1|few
ASSGQGGGETQY
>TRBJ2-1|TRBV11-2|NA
ASSPGLADYNEQF
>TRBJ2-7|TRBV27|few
ASSLGTSGSYEQY
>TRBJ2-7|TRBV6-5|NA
ASSTTTWEQY
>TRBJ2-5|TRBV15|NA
ATSRGNNQETQY
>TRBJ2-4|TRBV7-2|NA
ASSSGLAGNIQY
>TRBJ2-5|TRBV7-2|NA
ASSLRLAGARLETQY